This paragraph reports one T cell receptor beta chain. These data come from a study of technical replicates of blood from several donors. Germline CDR1 reads SGHTA; CDR2 reads FQGNSA. This CDR3 has 15 amino acids. Trimming cost V 1 base and J 2 bases, with 12 bases left between them. Only in-frame clones appear in the TCRdb table, and some are missing; sequencing was by immunoSEQ multiplex PCR. The sample has approximately 89,000 clones; about 94% are singletons. The material sequenced was T cells isolated from PBMCs. The TCR sequence derives from a human donor in good health. The chain uses TRBV7-2 and TRBJ2-7, with D tentatively TRBD2 (5 bases). CDR3 protein: CASSLVNSGAYEQYF. The CDR3 region has the DNA TGTGCCAGCAGCTTAGTAAACAGCGGAGCCTACGAGCAGTACTTC.